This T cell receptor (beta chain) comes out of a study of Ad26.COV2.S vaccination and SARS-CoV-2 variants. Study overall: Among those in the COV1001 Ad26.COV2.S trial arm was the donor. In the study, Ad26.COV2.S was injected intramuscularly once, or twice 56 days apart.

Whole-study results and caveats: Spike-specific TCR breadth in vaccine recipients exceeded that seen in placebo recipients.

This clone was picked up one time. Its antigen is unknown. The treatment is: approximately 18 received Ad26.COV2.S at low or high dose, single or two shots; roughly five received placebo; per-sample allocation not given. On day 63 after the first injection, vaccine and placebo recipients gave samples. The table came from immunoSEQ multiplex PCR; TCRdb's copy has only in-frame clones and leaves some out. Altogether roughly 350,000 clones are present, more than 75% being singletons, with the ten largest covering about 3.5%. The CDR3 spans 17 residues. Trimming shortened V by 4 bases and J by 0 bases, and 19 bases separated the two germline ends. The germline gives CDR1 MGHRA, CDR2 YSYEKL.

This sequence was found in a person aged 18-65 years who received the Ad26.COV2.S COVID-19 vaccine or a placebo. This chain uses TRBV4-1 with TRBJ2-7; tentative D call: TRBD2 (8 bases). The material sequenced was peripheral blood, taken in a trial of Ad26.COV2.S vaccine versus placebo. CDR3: CASSLRGGDSVSYEQYF. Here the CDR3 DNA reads TGCGCCAGCAGCCTCCGGGGGGGGGACAGCGTCTCCTACGAGCAGTACTTC.